This TCR beta chain was found in a study of T cell responses to AZD1222 COVID-19 vaccine. Study details: Analysis merged second doses at about 4 or about 12 weeks. Study-level points and caveats: Seropositive at baseline were only six AZD1222 recipients.

Sequencing was performed with immunoSEQ multiplex PCR; in TCRdb, only in-frame clones are kept and a portion is missing. The table shows about 140,000 clones, with 92% occurring only once. A word on this clone: Its matching antigen is unknown.

CDR1 and CDR2 from the germline V gene are MGHRA and YSYEKL. The CDR3 has 19 amino acids. J was trimmed by 4 bases and V by 0 bases; bases with no gene match: 12. This sample comprised peripheral blood, obtained on day 0 of AZD1222 vaccination. The receptor's source is an adult in good health. The chain carries TRBV4-1 and TRBJ2-1, with 10 bases aligning to TRBD2. The CDR3 DNA reads TGCGCCAGCAGCCAAGAAAGAGTGAGCGGGGGGGACCAGTACAATGAGCAGTTCTTC. It specifies CASSQERVSGGDQYNEQFF.